This T cell receptor beta chain emerged from a study of blood T cell repertoires in COVID-19. The CDR3 runs 16 residues. V was shortened by 6 bases and J by 3 bases, with 18 bases between the two germline ends. From germline, CDR1 is LGHDT and CDR2 YNNKEL (reference sequence). Profiled with immunoSEQ multiplex PCR; TCRdb holds only in-frame clones, not every one. The repertoire holds approximately 440,000 clones, about 90% seen once, with 0.6% in the top ten. Two negative PCRs, clearance, or symptom resolution were required of recovered Cohort 3 donors. Sequenced material: PBMCs or T cells enriched from blood (not recorded which). This TCR derives from a man between 18 and 35 years old who had recovered from COVID-19. This chain joins TRBV3-1 (or the pseudogene TRBV3-2) and TRBJ1-3; a possible D gene is TRBD1 (5 bases). The CDR3 is CASSPTPGLGGNTIYF. In nucleotides, the CDR3 is TGTGCCAGCAGTCCCACCCCGGGACTTGGTGGAAACACCATATATTTT.